This T cell receptor beta chain is from a study of cytomegalovirus exposure and HLA in healthy donors. Study-level information: In an early release, HLA-typed donors contributed some 88 million unique TCR sequences.

Primers: 60 Vbeta forward and 13 Jbeta reverse. TCRdb's table, derived via immunoSEQ multiplex PCR, lists solely in-frame clones and lacks some. The sample includes roughly 150,000 clones, approximately 80% seen only once; the top ten take about 6.1%. CDR1 is SNHLY and CDR2 is FYNNEI in the germline V gene. The V and J ends lost 7 bases and 2 bases, in that order; junction bases with no gene match: 5. The CDR3 is made up of 13 amino acids. Findings of the study overall: Sequencing likely generated an artifact that appeared as a cluster of highly shared sequence variants. Within an earlier analysis, most TCR beta V segments proved productive either about 90% or about 30% of the time.

As for this clone: Its antigen is unknown.

Sequencing was done on a sample of PBMCs. The genes are TRBV2 and TRBJ2-7; 7 bases line up with TRBD1. The clonotype comes from a woman aged 50 to 65 in good health and CMV-seropositive. The CDR3, as DNA: TGTGCCAGCACTGGGACAGAAGCCTACGAGCAGTACTTC. It translates to CASTGTEAYEQYF. Full variable domain (missing parts from reference TRBV2 and TRBJ2-7): EPEVTQTPSHQVTQMGQEVILRCVPISNHLYFYWYRQILGQKVEFLVSFYNNEISEKSEIFDDQFSVERPDGSNFTLKIRSTKLEDSAMYFCASTGTEAYEQYFGPGTRLTVT.